This is a list of T cell receptor beta chains from one sample in a study of shared clonotypes between healthy human individuals. This table comes from immunoSEQ multiplex PCR, and its TCRdb copy is limited to in-frame clones, with some not included. The data show roughly 550,000 clones, with just under 97% seen just once and 0.11% held by the top ten. The sequenced sample consisted of naive CD8+ T cells sorted from blood. The receptors were sampled from a woman in her 30s in good health. Both conserved end residues are part of each CDR3. The order of the fields is clone size, D gene, J gene, V gene, CDR3 protein, CDR3 DNA. A D gene is named only where the DNA matches it firmly. For some rows the clone size is stated as once, few or many, or as a class when expanded; others skip it.

- - TRBJ2-1 TRBV6-1 CASKPFSGPYNEQFF TGTGCCAGCAAGCCCTTTAGCGGACCCTACAATGAGCAGTTCTTC
- - TRBJ1-1 TRBV4-1 CASSPRGPTAEAFF TGCGCCAGCAGCCCGCGTGGACCCACAGCTGAAGCTTTCTTT
- TRBD2 TRBJ2-1 TRBV28 CASSSLAGTYNEQFF TGTGCCAGCAGTTCACTAGCGGGAACCTACAATGAGCAGTTCTTC
few - TRBJ1-1 TRBV2 CASSEAPGLNTEAFF TGTGCCAGCAGTGAAGCGCCCGGCCTGAACACTGAAGCTTTCTTT
- TRBD1 TRBJ2-7 TRBV5-3 CARSLGGQGLNEQYF TGTGCCAGAAGCTTGGGCGGACAGGGGTTGAACGAGCAGTACTTC
- - TRBJ2-7 TRBV15 CATSRGEGSRGF TGTGCCACCAGCAGAGGGGAAGGAAGCCGCGGCTTC
- - TRBJ2-2 TRBV6-5 CASSYGLNTGELFF TGTGCCAGCAGTTACGGTCTTAACACCGGGGAGCTGTTTTTT
- - TRBJ2-3 TRBV7-6 CASSFGSSKATQYF TGTGCCAGCAGCTTCGGGAGTTCGAAAGCTACGCAGTATTTT
once - TRBJ2-7 TRBV6-5 CASSYRELGYEQYF TGTGCCAGCAGTTACCGGGAGTTGGGCTACGAGCAGTACTTC
- TRBD1 TRBJ2-2 TRBV7-7 CASSLVMDRGRNTGELFF TGTGCCAGCAGCTTAGTCATGGACAGGGGAAGGAACACCGGGGAGCTGTTTTTT
- - TRBJ2-1 TRBV4-1 CASSQELANEQFF TGCGCCAGCAGCCAAGAGTTGGCCAATGAGCAGTTCTTC
- - TRBJ1-2 TRBV19 CAINKVGNYGYTF TGTGCCATCAACAAGGTTGGCAACTATGGCTACACCTTC
- - TRBJ2-1 TRBV10-3 CAISELPPEQFF TGTGCCATCAGTGAGCTACCCCCTGAGCAGTTCTTC
- TRBD1 TRBJ1-2 TRBV28 CASSLAGQGADGYTF TGTGCCAGCAGCCTTGCGGGACAGGGGGCGGACGGCTACACCTTC
- - TRBJ2-7 TRBV10-3 CAISDPGRNYEQYF TGTGCCATCAGTGACCCGGGACGGAACTACGAGCAGTACTTC
- TRBD1 TRBJ2-7 TRBV7-9 CASSPETGTGFYEQYF TGTGCCAGCAGCCCCGAAACCGGGACAGGCTTCTACGAGCAGTACTTC
- - TRBJ2-7 TRBV4-2 CASSQEGDRNSYEQYF TGTGCCAGCAGCCAAGAAGGAGACAGAAACTCCTACGAGCAGTACTTC
- - TRBJ2-2 TRBV28 CASSLEDPNTGELFF TGTGCCAGCAGTTTAGAGGATCCGAACACCGGGGAGCTGTTTTTT
- - TRBJ2-7 TRBV2 CASSDTLYEQYF TGTGCCAGCAGTGACACCCTCTACGAGCAGTACTTC
- - TRBJ1-2 TRBV27 CASREGDYGYTF TGTGCCAGCAGGGAGGGGGACTATGGCTACACCTTC
- TRBD2 TRBJ2-3 TRBV27 CASSLGTSGKDTQYF TGTGCCAGCAGTCTGGGGACTAGCGGGAAGGATACGCAGTATTTT
- TRBD1 TRBJ2-7 TRBV5-6 CASSEAGQGSYEQYF TGTGCCAGCAGCGAGGCCGGACAGGGTTCCTACGAGCAGTACTTC
- TRBD2 TRBJ2-7 TRBV2 CASSEETSGSSYEQYF TGTGCCAGCAGTGAGGAGACTAGCGGGAGCTCCTACGAGCAGTACTTC
- TRBD2 TRBJ2-2 TRBV28 CASSLYSGRYTGELFF TGTGCCAGCAGTTTATATAGCGGGAGGTACACCGGGGAGCTGTTTTTT
- - TRBJ2-5 TRBV1 CTSSQTVQETQYF TGCACCAGCAGCCAAACAGTGCAAGAGACCCAGTACTTC
- - TRBJ2-7 TRBV4-1 CASSQGATSSYEQYF TGCGCCAGCAGCCAAGGAGCAACGAGCTCCTACGAGCAGTACTTC
- - TRBJ2-7 TRBV7-9 CASSSGPYEQYF TGTGCCAGCAGCTCCGGCCCCTACGAGCAGTACTTC
- - TRBJ2-7 TRBV5-3 CARSLGQIPYEQYF TGTGCCAGAAGCTTGGGACAGATTCCCTACGAGCAGTACTTC
- - TRBJ2-7 TRBV27 CASSYPESLGEQYF TGTGCCAGCAGTTACCCCGAGTCTTTAGGCGAGCAGTACTTC
- TRBD2 TRBJ2-7 TRBV19 CASSILAGANEQYF TGTGCCAGTAGTATACTAGCGGGAGCAAACGAGCAGTACTTC
- TRBD2 TRBJ2-1 TRBV11-2 CASSLDLGGAFGNEQFF TGTGCCAGCAGCTTAGATTTGGGAGGGGCTTTCGGCAATGAGCAGTTCTTC
once - TRBJ1-2 TRBV2 CASSEARGALAEDYGYTF TGTGCCAGCAGTGAAGCGCGGGGGGCGCTTGCTGAAGACTATGGCTACACCTTC
once TRBD2 TRBJ2-3 TRBV27 CASRRLDGGADTQYF TGTGCCAGCAGACGCCTCGATGGGGGGGCAGATACGCAGTATTTT
- TRBD1 TRBJ1-1 TRBV4-1 CASSHSGQGNTEAFF TGCGCCAGCAGCCATTCTGGACAGGGTAACACTGAAGCTTTCTTT
- TRBD1 TRBJ1-4 TRBV28 CASSTGGGNEKLFF TGTGCCAGCAGTACAGGGGGGGGGAATGAAAAACTGTTTTTT
- - TRBJ1-1 TRBV11-2 CASSPGGMNTEAFF TGTGCCAGCAGCCCCGGAGGGATGAACACTGAAGCTTTCTTT
- - TRBJ1-2 TRBV7-2 CASSPLHGFYGYTF TGTGCCAGCAGCCCGTTACACGGCTTCTATGGCTACACCTTC
- - TRBJ2-7 TRBV27 CASSLAQPTSPYEQYF TGTGCCAGCAGTTTAGCACAGCCAACATCCCCCTACGAGCAGTACTTC